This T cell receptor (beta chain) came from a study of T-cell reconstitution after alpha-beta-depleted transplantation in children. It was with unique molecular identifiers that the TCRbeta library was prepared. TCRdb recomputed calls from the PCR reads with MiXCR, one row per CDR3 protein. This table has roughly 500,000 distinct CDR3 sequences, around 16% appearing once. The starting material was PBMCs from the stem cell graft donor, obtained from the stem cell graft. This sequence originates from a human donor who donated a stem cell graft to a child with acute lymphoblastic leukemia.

CDR3 region: CASSEGYPNYGYTF. DNA of the CDR3: TGCGCCAGCAGCGAGGGGTACCCTAACTATGGCTACACCTTC. This sequence joins TRBV5-1 and TRBJ1-2; weak D call: TRBD1 (5 bases). The CDR3 length is 14 residues. V dropped 4 bases and J dropped 0 bases, with 10 bases sitting between them. Per the germline V gene, CDR1 is SGHRS and CDR2 is YFSETQ.